Below, 13 T cell receptor beta chains from the same sample are listed, as sequenced in a study of vaccination effects on CD4 cells after COVID-19. Culturing for about ten days preceded CD4+ T cell isolation. Participants were given two doses of BNT162b2 or mRNA-1273 vaccine. No antigens are known for them. TCRdb's table, derived via immunoSEQ multiplex PCR, lists solely in-frame clones and lacks some. The sample holds 47,000 or so clones, roughly 72% seen once. Sequences were derived from CD4+ T cells from PBMCs cultured without peptide, sampled after COVID-19 vaccination. Every receptor here comes from a human donor who received a COVID-19 vaccine.

The rearrangement joins TRBV24-1 to TRBJ2-1; D not certain. The CDR3 runs 17 residues. Trimming shortened V by 9 bases and J by 0 bases, and 20 bases separated the two germline ends. CDR1 is KGHDR, CDR2 SFDVKD, per germline. The CDR3 DNA sequence: TGTGCCACCCACCGTTTGCCGCACCGGAGCTCCTACAATGAGCAGTTCTTC. Translation: CATHRLPHRSSYNEQFF.

The rearrangement uses TRBV9 and TRBJ2-5, with D perhaps assigned TRBD1 or TRBD2 (6 bases each). Trimming left V 3 bases short and J 4 bases short, with 16 bases between. Germline V lookup: CDR1 SGDLS, CDR2 YYNGEE. CDR3 size: 15 residues. This chain's CDR3 is CASSEGGTSAETQYF. DNA of the CDR3: TGTGCCAGCAGCGAAGGGGGGACTTCTGCAGAGACCCAGTACTTC. Based on the CDR3 plus reference TRBV9 and TRBJ2-5, the full variable domain is DSGVTQTPKHLITATGQRVTLRCSPRSGDLSVYWYQQSLDQGLQFLIQYYNGEERAKGNILERFSAQQFPDLHSELNLSSLELGDSALYFCASSEGGTSAETQYFGPGTRLLVL.

The chain employs TRBV3-1 (or the pseudogene TRBV3-2) and TRBJ2-3, with 7 bases aligning to TRBD2. This CDR3 comprises 16 residues. Losses at the gene ends were 0 bases for V and 4 bases for J; bases not matched to a gene: 7. Germline assignment: CDR1 LGHDT and CDR2 YNNKEL (reference sequence). CDR3 in amino acids: CASSQDFSSGPDTQYF. In DNA form, the CDR3 reads TGTGCCAGCAGCCAAGATTTTTCTAGCGGACCAGATACGCAGTATTTT.

This sequence joins TRBV19 and TRBJ2-5, with TRBD1 matching over 9 bases. Trimming took 6 bases from V and 4 from J; bases not matched to a gene: 6. The CDR3 is made up of 14 amino acids. CDR1 and CDR2 from the germline V gene are LNHDA and SQIVND (reference sequence). DNA of the CDR3: TGTGCCAGTAGGGACAGGGGCTCAGGAGAGACCCAGTACTTC. Translating it yields CASRDRGSGETQYF.

J is TRBJ2-5 and V is TRBV7-9, with 10 bases matching TRBD2. Per germline, CDR1 SEHNR and CDR2 FQNEAQ (reference sequence). CDR3 length: 14 amino acids. J gave up 4 bases and V 3 bases, and 2 bases lay outside the gene matches. As DNA, the CDR3 is TGTGCCAGCAGCTTTGGGACTAGCGTAGAGACCCAGTACTTC. It translates to CASSFGTSVETQYF.

This clone was seen a handful of times. This chain joins TRBV19 and TRBJ1-3; no clear D. Germline V lookup: CDR1 LNHDA, CDR2 SQIVND (reference sequence). The CDR3 contains 14 residues. The ends were cut back, 7 bases at V and 3 bases at J, with 13 bases in the middle. CDR3 DNA sequence: TGTGCCAGTAAGCCGACGGTGGATGGAAACACCATATATTTT. Translated: CASKPTVDGNTIYF.

The rearrangement joins TRBV24-1 to TRBJ2-3; tentatively, D is TRBD2 (6 bases). Trimming stripped 4 bases from V and 3 bases from J, with 10 bases between. The CDR3 runs to 14 residues. CDR1 is KGHDR, CDR2 SFDVKD, per germline. The CDR3 sequence is CATSEAGTTDTQYF. CDR3 nucleotides: TGTGCCACCAGTGAGGCGGGAACGACAGATACGCAGTATTTT.

A remark on this clone: The CDR3 ends on some other residue instead of the conserved phenylalanine or tryptophan, so this is likely a read error. It is unclear where the CDR3 begins or ends on the DNA, so no DNA is shown, and the CDR3 is as TCRdb lists it. This chain joins TRBV7-9 and TRBJ1-3. Germline-derived CDR1 and CDR2 are SEHNR and FQNEAQ (reference sequence). The CDR3 spans 9 amino acids, including both terminal residues. The CDR3 reads CASKRGAIS.

This sequence joins TRBV5-1 and TRBJ2-5; 14 bases line up with TRBD2. Unmatched junction bases numbered 7, after V lost 4 bases and J lost 5 bases. This CDR3 comprises 16 residues. Germline V CDR1 and CDR2: SGHRS, YFSETQ. CDR3 DNA sequence: TGCGCCAGCAGCATCGGGACTAGCGGGAGTTCGGAGACCCAGTACTTC. This translates into CASSIGTSGSSETQYF.

The V call is TRBV10-3, the J call TRBJ2-5; TRBD2 matches at 7 bases. CDR3 size: 15 residues. Germline trimming cut 0 bases from V and 1 base from J; bases unmatched to any gene: 2. CDR1 is ENHRY and CDR2 is SYGVKD in the germline V gene. The CDR3 DNA follows: TGTGCCATCAGTGAGTCGCGGGAGCGCCAAGAGACCCAGTACTTC. Translating it yields CAISESRERQETQYF.

The V gene is TRBV19, the J gene TRBJ1-3; tentative D call: TRBD1 (5 bases). The CDR3 contains 14 residues. V was pared by 7 bases and J by 0 bases, with 10 bases between. Germline V gives CDR1 LNHDA, CDR2 SQIVND (reference sequence). The DNA of the CDR3 is TGTGCCAGTAAAGGGACCCACTCTGGAAACACCATATATTTT. Its protein product is CASKGTHSGNTIYF.

The rearrangement uses TRBV2 and TRBJ2-7, with TRBD1 matching 8 bases. The V and J ends lost 10 bases and 1 base, in that order; junction bases with no gene match: 12. This CDR3 has 15 residues. Germline V gives CDR1 SNHLY, CDR2 FYNNEI. CDR3 nucleotide sequence: TGTGCCACCCCGGGAACGGACAGGGAATCCTACGAGCAGTACTTC. It specifies CATPGTDRESYEQYF.

V and J are TRBV5-1 and TRBJ1-2, with no clear D. The germline V gene encodes CDR1 SGHRS and CDR2 YFSETQ. Trimming took off 1 base at V and 1 base at J, with 11 bases between the two ends. The CDR3 consists of 15 residues. CDR3 bases: TGCGCCAGCAGCTTGAGAATCCCGGGTAACTATGGCTACACCTTC. Protein sequence: CASSLRIPGNYGYTF.